This TCR beta chain was observed in a study of shared clonotypes between healthy human individuals. Study conclusions and caveats: All-four-donor shared clonotypes had higher generation probabilities than non-shared clonotypes did.

The table came from immunoSEQ multiplex PCR; TCRdb's copy has only in-frame clones and leaves some out. This sample has about 190,000 clones, with over 50% found just once. Trimming left V 3 bases short and J 4 bases short, with 11 bases between. The CDR3 totals 14 residues. Germline V lookup: CDR1 SGHNT, CDR2 YYREEE (reference sequence). As to this clone: Its antigen remains unidentified.

The clonotype originates from a man under 40 in good health. This rearrangement joins TRBV5-4 to TRBJ2-1, with D perhaps matching TRBD2 (6 bases). The sequenced sample consisted of memory CD4+ T cells sorted from blood. Subset defined: CD45RA-negative fraction. This CDR3 is CASSSASEYNEQFF. In DNA form, the CDR3 reads TGTGCCAGCAGCTCAGCTAGCGAGTACAATGAGCAGTTCTTC.